These 3 T cell receptor beta chains share one sample of origin, sequenced in a study of blood T cell repertoires in COVID-19. Libraries were prepared by immunoSEQ multiplex PCR; TCRdb keeps only in-frame clonotypes and omits some of them. Counted here are 250,000 to 350,000 clones, approximately 80% occurring once; the ten biggest clones make up around 4.1%. Specimen: peripheral blood. The receptors come from a woman aged 50 to 65 with active or convalescent COVID-19.

This clone was observed a single time. The chain is built from TRBV9 and TRBJ1-2; D call uncertain. The CDR3 spans 13 residues. Germline V gene lookup returns CDR1 SGDLS and CDR2 YYNGEE. V gave up 1 base and J gave up 8 bases, with 12 bases separating them. In DNA, the CDR3 is TGTGCCAGCAGCGTAAGGATGGGAGGGGGCTACACCTTC. It encodes CASSVRMGGGYTF.

The chain carries TRBV5-1 and TRBJ2-3, with TRBD2 identical over 8 bases. Germline CDR1 reads SGHRS; CDR2 reads YFSETQ. V was pared by 4 bases and J by 10 bases, with 8 bases of the junction left unmatched. The CDR3 sequence is 13 residues long. The CDR3, as DNA: TGCGCCAGCAGCCCAGAACAGGGACTAGCGCAGTATTTT. It yields the protein CASSPEQGLAQYF.

This clone was observed a single time. The chain is built from TRBV2 and TRBJ2-1; the D gene is possibly TRBD1 (5 bases). The CDR3 consists of 12 residues. Trimming pared 6 bases from V and 8 bases from J, leaving 11 bases between. Germline assignment: CDR1 SNHLY and CDR2 FYNNEI. In nucleotides, the CDR3 is TGTGCCAGCAGATTGCAAGGGGATGAGCAGTTCTTC. Protein product: CASRLQGDEQFF. Complete variable domain (other parts from reference TRBV2 and TRBJ2-1): EPEVTQTPSHQVTQMGQEVILRCVPISNHLYFYWYRQILGQKVEFLVSFYNNEISEKSEIFDDQFSVERPDGSNFTLKIRSTKLEDSAMYFCASRLQGDEQFFGPGTRLTVL.